The present TCR beta chain was sequenced within a study of human T cells and chemical hapten exposure. Time point defined: pre-sensitization, week 0. Sample treatment: therapeutic diphenylcyclopropenone sensitization with weekly scalp DPC. The CDR3 spans 16 residues. V was trimmed by 1 base and J by 3 bases, leaving 13 bases between them. The germline V gene has CDR1 MGHRA and CDR2 YSYEKL. Findings and limits, study-wide: DPC sensitization produced no change in TCRs with frequency above 1 in 1000. In comparison with controls, expanded TCRs gave rise to a significantly larger number of large CDR3 similarity clusters.

This clonotype has a count of ten or more. Its antigen remains unidentified. The library gave individual cDNA molecules unique molecular identifiers. Via MiXCR, TCRdb re-called the RACE reads, giving one row per CDR3 protein. This sample has roughly 100,000 distinct CDR3 sequences; about 12% occur once, and the top ten carry 1.6%. The material was whole blood, obtained in connection with sensitization to the hapten diphenylcyclopropenone (DPC). V is TRBV4-1 and J is TRBJ1-5; D is perhaps TRBD1 (5 bases). This clonotype originated in a woman between 45 and 65 years old with alopecia areata. Some clones in this sample may be carry-over from other donors' samples. CDR3 in amino acids: CASSQAAGTYNQPQHF. The DNA of the CDR3 is TGCGCCAGCAGCCAAGCAGCAGGGACCTACAATCAGCCCCAGCATTTT.